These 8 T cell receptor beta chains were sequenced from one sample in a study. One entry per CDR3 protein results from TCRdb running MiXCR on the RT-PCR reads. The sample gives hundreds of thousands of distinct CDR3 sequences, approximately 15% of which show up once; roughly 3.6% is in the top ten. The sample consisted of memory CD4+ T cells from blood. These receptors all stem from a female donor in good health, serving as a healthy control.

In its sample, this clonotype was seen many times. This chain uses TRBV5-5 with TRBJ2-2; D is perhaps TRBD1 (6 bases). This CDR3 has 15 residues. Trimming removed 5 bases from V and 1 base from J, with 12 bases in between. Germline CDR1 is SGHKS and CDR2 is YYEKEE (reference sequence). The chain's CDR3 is CASRTGHMNTGELFF. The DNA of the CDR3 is TGTGCCAGCAGGACGGGACACATGAACACCGGGGAGCTGTTTTTT.

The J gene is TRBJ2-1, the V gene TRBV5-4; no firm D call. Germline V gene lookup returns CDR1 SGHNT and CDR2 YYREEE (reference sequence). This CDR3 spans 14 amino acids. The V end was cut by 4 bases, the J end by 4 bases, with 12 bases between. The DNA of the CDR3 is TGTGCCAGCAGCGCAGACCCAATGTACAATGAGCAGTTCTTC. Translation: CASSADPMYNEQFF. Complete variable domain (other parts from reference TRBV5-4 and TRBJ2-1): ETGVTQSPTHLIKTRGQQVTLRCSSQSGHNTVSWYQQALGQGPQFIFQYYREEENGRGNFPPRFSGLQFPNYSSELNVNALELDDSALYLCASSADPMYNEQFFGPGTRLTVL.

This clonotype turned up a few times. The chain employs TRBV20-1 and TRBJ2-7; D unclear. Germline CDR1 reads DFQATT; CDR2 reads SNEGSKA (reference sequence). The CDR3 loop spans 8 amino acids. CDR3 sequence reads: CSAGRAVV. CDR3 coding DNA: TGCAGTGCTGGACGTGCGGTTGTC.

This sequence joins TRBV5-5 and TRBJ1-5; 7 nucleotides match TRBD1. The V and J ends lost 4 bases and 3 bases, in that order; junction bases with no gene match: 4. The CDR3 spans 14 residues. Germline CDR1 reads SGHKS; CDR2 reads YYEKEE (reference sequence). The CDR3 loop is CASSHGTVNQPQHF. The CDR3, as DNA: TGTGCCAGCAGCCACGGGACAGTCAATCAGCCCCAGCATTTT.

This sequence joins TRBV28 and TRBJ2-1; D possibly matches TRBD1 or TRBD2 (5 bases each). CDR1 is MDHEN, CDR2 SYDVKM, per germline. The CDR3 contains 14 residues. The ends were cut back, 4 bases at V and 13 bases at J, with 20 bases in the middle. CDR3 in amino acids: CASSSPDLGEIQFF. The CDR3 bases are TGTGCCAGCAGTTCTCCTGATTTAGGGGAGATACAGTTCTTC.

CDR3 region: CATSRDRQDLVVDGYTF. CDR3 DNA sequence: TGTGCCACCAGCAGAGACCGACAGGACCTAGTAGTTGATGGCTACACCTTC. This chain connects TRBV15 to TRBJ1-2; D may be TRBD1 (6 bases). There are 17 residues in the CDR3. V was shortened by 0 bases and J by 6 bases, with 20 bases between the two germline ends. Per germline, CDR1 LNHNV and CDR2 YYDKDF (reference sequence).

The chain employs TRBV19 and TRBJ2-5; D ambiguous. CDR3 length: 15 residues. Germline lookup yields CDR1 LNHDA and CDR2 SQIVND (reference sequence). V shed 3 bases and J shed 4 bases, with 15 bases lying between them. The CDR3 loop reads CASSIRKPTGETQYF. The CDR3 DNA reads TGTGCCAGTAGTATTCGAAAGCCAACCGGAGAGACCCAGTACTTC. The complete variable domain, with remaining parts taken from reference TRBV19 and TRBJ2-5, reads DGGITQSPKYLFRKEGQNVTLSCEQNLNHDAMYWYRQDPGQGLRLIYYSQIVNDFQKGDIAEGYSVSREKKESFPLTVTSAQKNPTAFYLCASSIRKPTGETQYFGPGTRLLVL.

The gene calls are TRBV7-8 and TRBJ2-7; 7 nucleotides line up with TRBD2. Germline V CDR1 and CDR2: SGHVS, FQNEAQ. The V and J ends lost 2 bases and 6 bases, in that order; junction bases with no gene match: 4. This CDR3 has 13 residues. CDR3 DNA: TGTGCCAGCAGCTTACGGGAGGAGGGCGAGCAGTACTTC. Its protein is CASSLREEGEQYF.